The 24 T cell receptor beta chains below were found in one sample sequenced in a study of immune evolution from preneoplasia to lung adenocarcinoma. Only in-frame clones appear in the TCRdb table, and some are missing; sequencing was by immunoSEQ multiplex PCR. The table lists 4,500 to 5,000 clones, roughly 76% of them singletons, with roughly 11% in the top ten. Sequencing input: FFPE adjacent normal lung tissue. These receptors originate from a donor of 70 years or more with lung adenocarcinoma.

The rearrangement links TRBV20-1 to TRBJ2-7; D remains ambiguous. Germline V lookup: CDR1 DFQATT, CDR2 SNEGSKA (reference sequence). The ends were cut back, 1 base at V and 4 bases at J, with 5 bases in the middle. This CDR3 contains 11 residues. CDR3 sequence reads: CSARGVYEQYF. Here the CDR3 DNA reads TGCAGTGCTAGAGGAGTGTACGAGCAGTACTTC.

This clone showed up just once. The DNA for the CDR3 is TGTGCCAGCAGTTACTGGGGGACAGGGGACTCCTACGAGCAGTACTTC. Encoded protein: CASSYWGTGDSYEQYF. The rearrangement uses TRBV6-5 and TRBJ2-7; 10 bases align to TRBD1. CDR3 length: 16 amino acids. Germline CDR1 reads MNHEY; CDR2 reads SVGAGI. V lost 1 base to trimming and J lost 0 bases; unmatched junction nucleotides: 3.

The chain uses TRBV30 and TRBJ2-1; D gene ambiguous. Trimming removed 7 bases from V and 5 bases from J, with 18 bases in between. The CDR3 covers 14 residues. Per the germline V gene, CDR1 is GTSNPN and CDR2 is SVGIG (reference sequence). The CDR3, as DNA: TGTGCCTACGCGGCAGCCAACGCTAACAATGAGCAGTTCTTC. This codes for CAYAAANANNEQFF.

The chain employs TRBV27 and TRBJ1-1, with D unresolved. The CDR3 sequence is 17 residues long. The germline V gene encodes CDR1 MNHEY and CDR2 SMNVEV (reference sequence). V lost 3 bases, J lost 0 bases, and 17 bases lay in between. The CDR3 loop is CASSLGDPSGLNTEAFF. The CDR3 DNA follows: TGTGCCAGCAGTTTGGGCGATCCCAGCGGTTTGAACACTGAAGCTTTCTTT.

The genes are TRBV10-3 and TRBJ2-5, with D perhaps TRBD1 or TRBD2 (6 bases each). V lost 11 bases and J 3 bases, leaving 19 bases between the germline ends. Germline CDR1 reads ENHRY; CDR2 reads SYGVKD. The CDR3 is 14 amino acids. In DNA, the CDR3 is TGTGCCTCCACGCGGGACACAACAAAAGAGACCCAGTACTTC. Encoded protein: CASTRDTTKETQYF.

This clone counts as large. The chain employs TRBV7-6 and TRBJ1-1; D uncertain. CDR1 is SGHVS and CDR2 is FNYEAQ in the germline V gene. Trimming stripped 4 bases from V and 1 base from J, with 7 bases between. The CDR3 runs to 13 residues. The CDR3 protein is CASSSGPNTEAFF. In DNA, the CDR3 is TGTGCCAGCAGCTCAGGCCCGAACACTGAAGCTTTCTTT.

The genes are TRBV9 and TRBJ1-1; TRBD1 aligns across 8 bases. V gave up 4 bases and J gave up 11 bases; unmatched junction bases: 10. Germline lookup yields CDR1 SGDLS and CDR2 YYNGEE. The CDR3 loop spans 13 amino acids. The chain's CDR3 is CASSPMDRAAAFF. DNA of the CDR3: TGTGCCAGCAGCCCTATGGACAGGGCTGCGGCTTTCTTT.

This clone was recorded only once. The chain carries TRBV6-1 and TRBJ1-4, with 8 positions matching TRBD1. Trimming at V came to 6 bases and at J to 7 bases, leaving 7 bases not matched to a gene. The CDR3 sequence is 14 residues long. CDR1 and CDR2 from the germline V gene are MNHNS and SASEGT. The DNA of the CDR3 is TGTGCCAGCAGATTGGACAGGGCCCGTGAAAAACTGTTTTTT. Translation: CASRLDRAREKLFF.

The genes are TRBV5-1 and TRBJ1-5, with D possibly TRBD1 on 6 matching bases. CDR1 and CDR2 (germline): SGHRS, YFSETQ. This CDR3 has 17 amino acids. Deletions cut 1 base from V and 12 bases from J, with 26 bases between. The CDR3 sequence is CASSLTGPLLRGDLQHF. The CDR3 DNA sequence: TGCGCCAGCAGCTTGACAGGGCCTCTTTTAAGGGGAGATCTCCAGCATTTT.

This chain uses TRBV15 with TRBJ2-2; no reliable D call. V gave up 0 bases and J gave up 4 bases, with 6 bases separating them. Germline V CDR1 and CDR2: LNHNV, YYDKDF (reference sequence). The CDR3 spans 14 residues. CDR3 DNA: TGTGCCACCAGCAGAGAACACAGCACCGGGGAGCTGTTTTTT. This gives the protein CATSREHSTGELFF.

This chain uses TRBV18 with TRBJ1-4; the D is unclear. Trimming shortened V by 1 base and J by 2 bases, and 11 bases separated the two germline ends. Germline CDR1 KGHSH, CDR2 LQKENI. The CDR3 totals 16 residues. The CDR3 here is CASSPQVMVTNEKLFF. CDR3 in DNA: TGTGCCAGCTCACCACAGGTGATGGTGACTAATGAAAAACTGTTTTTT.

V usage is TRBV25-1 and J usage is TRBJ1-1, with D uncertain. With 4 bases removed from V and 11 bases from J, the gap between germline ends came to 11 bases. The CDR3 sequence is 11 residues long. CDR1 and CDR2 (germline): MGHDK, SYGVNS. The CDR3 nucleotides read TGTGCCAGCAGTGTTTTTGGTCTGGCTTTCTTT. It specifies CASSVFGLAFF.

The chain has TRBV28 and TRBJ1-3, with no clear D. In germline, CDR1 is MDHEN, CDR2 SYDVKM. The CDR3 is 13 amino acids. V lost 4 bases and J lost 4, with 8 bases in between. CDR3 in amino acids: CASSSPPGNTIYF. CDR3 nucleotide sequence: TGTGCCAGCAGTTCCCCCCCAGGAAACACCATATATTTT.

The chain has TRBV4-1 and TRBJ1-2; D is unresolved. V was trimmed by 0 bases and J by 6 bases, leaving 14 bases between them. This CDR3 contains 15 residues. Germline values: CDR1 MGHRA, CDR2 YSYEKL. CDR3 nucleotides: TGCGCCAGCAGCCAAGATCTTTCTGGAGACGATGGCTACACCTTC. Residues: CASSQDLSGDDGYTF.

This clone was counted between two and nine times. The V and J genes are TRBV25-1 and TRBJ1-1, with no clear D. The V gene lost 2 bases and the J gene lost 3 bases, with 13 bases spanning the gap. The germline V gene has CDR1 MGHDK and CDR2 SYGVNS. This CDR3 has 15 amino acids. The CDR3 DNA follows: TGTGCCAGCAGTGAAGGAATGGGTGGTTACACTGAAGCTTTCTTT. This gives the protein CASSEGMGGYTEAFF.

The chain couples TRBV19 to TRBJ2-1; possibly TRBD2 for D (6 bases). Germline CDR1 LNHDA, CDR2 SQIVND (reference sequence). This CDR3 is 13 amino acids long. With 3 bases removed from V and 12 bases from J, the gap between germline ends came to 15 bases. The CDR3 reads CASSMRSGVRQFF. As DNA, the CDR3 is TGTGCCAGTAGTATGCGGTCGGGAGTCCGGCAGTTCTTC.

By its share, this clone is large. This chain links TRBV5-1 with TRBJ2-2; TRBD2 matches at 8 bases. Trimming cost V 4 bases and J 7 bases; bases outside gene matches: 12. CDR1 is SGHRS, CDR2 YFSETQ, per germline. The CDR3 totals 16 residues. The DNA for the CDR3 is TGCGCCAGCAGCCCAACCGGGACTAGATGGGACGGGGAGCTGTTTTTT. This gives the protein CASSPTGTRWDGELFF. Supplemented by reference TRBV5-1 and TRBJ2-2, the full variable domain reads KAGVTQTPRYLIKTRGQQVTLSCSPISGHRSVSWYQQTPGQGLQFLFEYFSETQRNKGNFPGRFSGRQFSNSRSEMNVSTLELGDSALYLCASSPTGTRWDGELFFGEGSRLTVL.

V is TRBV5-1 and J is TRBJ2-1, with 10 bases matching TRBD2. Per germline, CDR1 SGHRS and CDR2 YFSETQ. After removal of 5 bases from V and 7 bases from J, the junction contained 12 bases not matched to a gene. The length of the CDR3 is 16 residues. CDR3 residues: CASSLGAGGPWNEQFF. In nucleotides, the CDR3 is TGCGCCAGCAGTCTGGGAGCGGGAGGGCCGTGGAATGAGCAGTTCTTC.

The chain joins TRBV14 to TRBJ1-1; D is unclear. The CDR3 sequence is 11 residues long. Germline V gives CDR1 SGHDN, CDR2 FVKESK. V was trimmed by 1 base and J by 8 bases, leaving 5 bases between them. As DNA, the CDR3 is TGTGCCAGCAGCCAAGGGGTGGAAGCTTTCTTT. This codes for CASSQGVEAFF.

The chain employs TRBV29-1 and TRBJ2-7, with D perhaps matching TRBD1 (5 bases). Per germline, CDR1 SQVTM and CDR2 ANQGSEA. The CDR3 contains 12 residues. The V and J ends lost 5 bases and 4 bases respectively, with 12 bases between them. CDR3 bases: TGCAGCGTTATTTGGCGACAGTACGAGCAGTACTTC. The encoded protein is CSVIWRQYEQYF.

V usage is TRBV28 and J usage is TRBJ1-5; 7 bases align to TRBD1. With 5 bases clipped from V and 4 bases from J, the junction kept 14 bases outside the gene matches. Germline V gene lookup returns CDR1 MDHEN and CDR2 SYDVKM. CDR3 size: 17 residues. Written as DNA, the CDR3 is TGTGCCAGCAGTCCGGGGACAGCAAGGGTTACTAATCAGCCCCAGCATTTT. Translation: CASSPGTARVTNQPQHF.

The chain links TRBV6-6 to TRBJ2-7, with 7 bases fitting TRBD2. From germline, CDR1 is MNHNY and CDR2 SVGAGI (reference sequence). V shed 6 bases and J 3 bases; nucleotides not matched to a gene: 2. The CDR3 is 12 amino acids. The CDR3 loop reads CASSWTSYEQYF. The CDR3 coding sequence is TGTGCCAGCAGCTGGACTAGCTACGAGCAGTACTTC.

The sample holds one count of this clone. CDR3 amino acids: CASSEITGTQETQYF. In nucleotides, the CDR3 is TGTGCCAGCAGTGAAATTACAGGGACTCAAGAGACCCAGTACTTC. The chain couples TRBV6-1 to TRBJ2-5; D assignment may be TRBD1 or TRBD2 (6 bases each). V dropped 2 bases and J dropped 2 bases, with 12 bases sitting between them. CDR1 is MNHNS and CDR2 is SASEGT in the germline V gene. This CDR3 has 15 amino acids.

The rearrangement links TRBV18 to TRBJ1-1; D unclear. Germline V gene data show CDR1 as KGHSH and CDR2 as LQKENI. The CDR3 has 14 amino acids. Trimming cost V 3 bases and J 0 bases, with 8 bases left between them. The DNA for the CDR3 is TGTGCCAGCTCACCGCTACAGATGAACACTGAAGCTTTCTTT. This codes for CASSPLQMNTEAFF.